This entry describes one T cell receptor beta chain. These data originate in a study of blood T cell repertoires in COVID-19. The wider study: Collection of acute and convalescent COVID-19 samples took place in the United States, Italy and Spain. PBMCs, B-cell-depleted T cells, or T cells were the source of the cDNA or gDNA that made up the material.

CDR1 SGHNT and CDR2 YYREEE come from the germline V gene (reference sequence). The CDR3 length is 13 residues. With 1 base removed from V and 3 bases from J, the gap between germline ends came to 8 bases. In the original analysis: Counts of nucleated cells, estimated from reference gene primer amplification, were obtained. The protocol was immunoSEQ multiplex PCR, while the TCRdb copy is restricted to in-frame clones and leaves out a portion. V and J calls and clone size come straight from that table; D and trimming were deduced from the DNA. The sample records about 230,000 clones, 65% to 90% being singletons.

The clonotype comes from a woman aged 40 to 49 who had recovered from COVID-19. J is TRBJ2-7 and V is TRBV5-4; D unresolved. The source material was peripheral blood. CDR3 region: CASSLQDHYEQYF. CDR3 in DNA: TGTGCCAGCAGCTTGCAGGATCACTACGAGCAGTACTTC.